This T cell receptor (beta chain) is from a study of CD8 T cell repertoires and HIV-1 epitope variants. Study overall: Controls were a CMV, EBV and flu peptide pool, Ebola AY9 negative control, and no-peptide well. Enriched T cells were co-cultured with equal autologous T cell-negative cells. Findings and limits, study-wide: Fewer than ten TCR beta clonotypes were antigen-specific, 5 to 7 apparently recognizing autologous or escape variants.

The germline V and J ends were trimmed by 1 base and 4 bases, with 20 bases remaining between them. The germline CDR1 and CDR2 sequences are MNHNS and SASEGT. This CDR3 has 18 amino acids. For this clone: Its specificity is not known.

Some clones are missing from TCRdb's copy, which holds only in-frame ones; the method was immunoSEQ multiplex PCR. Here the sample spans a few thousand clones, approximately 70% being singletons. The sample taken for sequencing was cultured CD8+ T cells derived from PBMCs. This TCR was sampled from a male donor with HIV. V is TRBV6-1 and J is TRBJ2-1; D may be TRBD2 (5 bases). The CDR3 bases are TGTGCCAGCAGTGAAGGTTGGCGGGTTCGGTTGGGGTACAATGAGCAGTTCTTC. This sequence encodes CASSEGWRVRLGYNEQFF.